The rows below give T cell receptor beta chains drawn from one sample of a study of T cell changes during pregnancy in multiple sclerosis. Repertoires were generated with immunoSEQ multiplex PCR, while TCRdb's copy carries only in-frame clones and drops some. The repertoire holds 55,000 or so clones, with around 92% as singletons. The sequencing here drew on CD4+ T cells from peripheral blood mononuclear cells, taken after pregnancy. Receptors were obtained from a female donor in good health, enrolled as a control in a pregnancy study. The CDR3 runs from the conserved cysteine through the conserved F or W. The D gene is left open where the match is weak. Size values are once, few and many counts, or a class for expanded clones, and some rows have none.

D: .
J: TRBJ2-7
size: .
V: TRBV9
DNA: TGTGCCAGCAGCGTAGCCCCCCAGGGGTCATCCTACGAGCAGTACTTC
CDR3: CASSVAPQGSSYEQYF

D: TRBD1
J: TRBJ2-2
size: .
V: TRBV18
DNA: TGTGCCAGCTCACCACGGGGACAGGGGACCACCGGGGAGCTGTTTTTT
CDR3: CASSPRGQGTTGELFF

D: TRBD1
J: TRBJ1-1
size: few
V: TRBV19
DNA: TGTGCCAGTACCTCCGTCGGACAGGGGAGGACTGAAGCTTTCTTT
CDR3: CASTSVGQGRTEAFF

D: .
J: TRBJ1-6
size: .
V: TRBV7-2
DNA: TGTGCCAGCAGCTTTAATGGGGTCGGACTAAGTTCACCCCTCCACTTT
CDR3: CASSFNGVGLSSPLHF

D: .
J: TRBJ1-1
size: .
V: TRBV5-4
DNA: TGTGCCAGCAGCGCACTGGGGCCCACTGAAGCTTTCTTT
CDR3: CASSALGPTEAFF

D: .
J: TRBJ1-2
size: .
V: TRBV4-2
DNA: TGTGCCAGCAGCCAGGAGGGTAGTTCCAACTATGGCTACACCTTC
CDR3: CASSQEGSSNYGYTF

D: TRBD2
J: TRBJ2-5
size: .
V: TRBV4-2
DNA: TGTGCCAGCAGCCAGGACGCCCGGAGCGGGGGGGCGAAGACCCAGTACTTC
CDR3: CASSQDARSGGAKTQYF

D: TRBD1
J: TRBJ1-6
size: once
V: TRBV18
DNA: TGTGCCAGCTCACCGGACAGGGGTCCAGGTTCACCCCTCCACTTT
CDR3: CASSPDRGPGSPLHF

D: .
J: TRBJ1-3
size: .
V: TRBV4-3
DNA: TGCGCCAGCAGCCAAGAGCTGGCGGCTGGAAACACCATATATTTT
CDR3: CASSQELAAGNTIYF

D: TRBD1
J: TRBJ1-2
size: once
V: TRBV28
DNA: TGTGCCAGCAGTTCAACCGGGACAGGGGCCTATGGCTACACCTTC
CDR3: CASSSTGTGAYGYTF

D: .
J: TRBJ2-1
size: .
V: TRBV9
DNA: TGTGCCAGCGGCCGCGGGGGCAGCTCCTACAATGAGCAGTTCTTC
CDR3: CASGRGGSSYNEQFF

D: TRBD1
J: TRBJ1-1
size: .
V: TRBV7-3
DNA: TGTGCCAGCAGCCAAACCGGGACAGCGAACACTGAAGCTTTCTTT
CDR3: CASSQTGTANTEAFF

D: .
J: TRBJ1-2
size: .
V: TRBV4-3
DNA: TGCGCCAGCAGCCAAGATGGGAGGGCCACTGGCTACACCTTC
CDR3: CASSQDGRATGYTF

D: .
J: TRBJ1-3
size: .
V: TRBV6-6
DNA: TGTGCCAGCAATTCGGGTGGAGATCCTGGAAACACCATATATTTT
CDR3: CASNSGGDPGNTIYF

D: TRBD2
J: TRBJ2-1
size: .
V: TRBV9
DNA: TGTGCCAGCAGCGCGGGGGTTTCAGGGAGGGTAGAGCAGTTCTTC
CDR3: CASSAGVSGRVEQFF

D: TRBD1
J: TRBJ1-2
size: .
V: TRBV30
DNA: TGTGCCTGGACCAGAATGGGACAGGGTCATGGCTACACCTTC
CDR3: CAWTRMGQGHGYTF

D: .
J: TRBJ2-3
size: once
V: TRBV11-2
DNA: TGTGCCAGCAGCTTAGATTACAGTGGCACAGATACGCAGTATTTT
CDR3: CASSLDYSGTDTQYF

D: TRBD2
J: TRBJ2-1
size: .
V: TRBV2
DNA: TGTGCCAGCAGTGGCAGTAGCGGGGGGTACAATGAGCAGTTCTTC
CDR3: CASSGSSGGYNEQFF

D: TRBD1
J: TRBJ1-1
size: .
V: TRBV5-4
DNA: TGTGCCAGCAGCTTTGGGACAGGGCAGAACACTGAAGCTTTCTTT
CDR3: CASSFGTGQNTEAFF

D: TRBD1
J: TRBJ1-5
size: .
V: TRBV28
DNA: TGTGCCAGCAGGCCAACAGGGGGCCTTAGCAATCAGCCCCAGCATTTT
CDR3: CASRPTGGLSNQPQHF

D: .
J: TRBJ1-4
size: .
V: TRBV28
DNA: TGTGCCGTCCTTAGAGCAGGGGCGAATGAAAAACTGTTTTTT
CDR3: CAVLRAGANEKLFF

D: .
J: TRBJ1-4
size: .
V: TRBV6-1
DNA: TGTGCCAGCAGTGAAGCAACAGTCCTGTTTTTT
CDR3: CASSEATVLFF

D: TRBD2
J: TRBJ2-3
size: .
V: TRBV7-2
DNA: TGTGCCAGCAGCTCTCTAGCGGTTAGCACAGATACGCAGTATTTT
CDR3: CASSSLAVSTDTQYF

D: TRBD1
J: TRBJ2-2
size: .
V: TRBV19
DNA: TGTGCCAGTAGATGGGGACAGGGGACCGGGGAGCTGTTTTTT
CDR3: CASRWGQGTGELFF

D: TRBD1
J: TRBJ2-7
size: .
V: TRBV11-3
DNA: TGTGCCAGCAGCAACCGACAGGGTTGGGAGCAGTACTTC
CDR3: CASSNRQGWEQYF

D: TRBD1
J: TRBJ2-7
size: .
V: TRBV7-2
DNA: TGTGCCAGCAGCCGGGACAGGGGAGCTTACGAGCAGTACTTC
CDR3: CASSRDRGAYEQYF

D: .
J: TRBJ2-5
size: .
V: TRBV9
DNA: TGTGCCAGCAGCGTAGGCCTCGCTAGTACAGGGACCCAGTACTTC
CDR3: CASSVGLASTGTQYF

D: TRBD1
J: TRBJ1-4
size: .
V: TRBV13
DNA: TGTGCCAGCAGCTTACGACAGGGGGCTCGTGAAAAACTGTTTTTT
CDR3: CASSLRQGAREKLFF

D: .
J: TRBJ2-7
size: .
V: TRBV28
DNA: TGTGCCAGCACGACAGAGTACGAGCAGTACTTC
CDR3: CASTTEYEQYF

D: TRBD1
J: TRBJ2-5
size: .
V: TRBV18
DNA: TGTGCCAGCTCACCGGGACAGGGCGTGGAGACCCAGTACTTC
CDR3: CASSPGQGVETQYF

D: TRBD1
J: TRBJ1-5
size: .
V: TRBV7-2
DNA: TGTGCCAGCAGCTCACAGGGGGCGTTGAGCAATCAGCCCCAGCATTTT
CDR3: CASSSQGALSNQPQHF

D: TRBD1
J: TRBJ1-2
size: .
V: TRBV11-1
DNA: TGTGCCAGCAGCCAAGGGGACAGGGGGCGAAGAAACTATGGCTACACCTTC
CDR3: CASSQGDRGRRNYGYTF

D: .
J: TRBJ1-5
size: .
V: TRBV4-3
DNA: TGCGCCAGCAGCCAAGTTGACAGTCCCAATCAGCCCCAGCATTTT
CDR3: CASSQVDSPNQPQHF

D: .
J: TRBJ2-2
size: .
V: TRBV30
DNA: TGTGCCCTAGGGGGGGGACCCCCACCTAGGGAGCTGTTTTTT
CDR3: CALGGGPPPRELFF

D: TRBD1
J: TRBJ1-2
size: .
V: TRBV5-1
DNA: TGCGCCAGCAGCTCGACAGGGGGAGGGTATGGCTACACCTTC
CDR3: CASSSTGGGYGYTF

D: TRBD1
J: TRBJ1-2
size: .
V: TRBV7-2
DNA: TGTGCCAGCAGCTCCGGGACAGCCTATGGCTACACCTTC
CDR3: CASSSGTAYGYTF

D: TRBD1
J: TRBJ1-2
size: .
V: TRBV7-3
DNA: TGTGCCAGCAGCGGAACCGGGACAGGGGGAGGCTACACCTTC
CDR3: CASSGTGTGGGYTF

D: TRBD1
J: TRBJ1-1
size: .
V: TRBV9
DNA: TGTGCCAGCAGCGTAGGGGGGGGGACAGGGGTCACTGAAGCTTTCTTT
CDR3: CASSVGGGTGVTEAFF

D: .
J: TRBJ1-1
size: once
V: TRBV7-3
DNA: TGTGCCAGCAGCTTAACAGATAGGAACACTGAAGCTTTCTTT
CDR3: CASSLTDRNTEAFF

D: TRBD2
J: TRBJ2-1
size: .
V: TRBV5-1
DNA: TGCGCCAGCAGCTTGTTCTCCTTCCTAGCGGGGGGATCGGGTGAGCAGTTCTTC
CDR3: CASSLFSFLAGGSGEQFF